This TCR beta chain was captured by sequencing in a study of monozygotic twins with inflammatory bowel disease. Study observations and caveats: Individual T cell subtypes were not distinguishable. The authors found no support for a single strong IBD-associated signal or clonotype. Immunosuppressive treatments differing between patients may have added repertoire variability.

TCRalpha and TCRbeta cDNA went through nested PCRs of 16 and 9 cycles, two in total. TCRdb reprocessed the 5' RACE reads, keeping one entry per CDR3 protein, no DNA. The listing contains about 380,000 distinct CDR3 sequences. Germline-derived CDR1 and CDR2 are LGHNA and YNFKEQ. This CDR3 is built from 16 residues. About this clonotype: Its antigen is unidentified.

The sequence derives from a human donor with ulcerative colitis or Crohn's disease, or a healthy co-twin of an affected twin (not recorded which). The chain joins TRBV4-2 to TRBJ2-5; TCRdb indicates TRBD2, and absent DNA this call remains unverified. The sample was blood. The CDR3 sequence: CASSHGGGGTQETQYF.